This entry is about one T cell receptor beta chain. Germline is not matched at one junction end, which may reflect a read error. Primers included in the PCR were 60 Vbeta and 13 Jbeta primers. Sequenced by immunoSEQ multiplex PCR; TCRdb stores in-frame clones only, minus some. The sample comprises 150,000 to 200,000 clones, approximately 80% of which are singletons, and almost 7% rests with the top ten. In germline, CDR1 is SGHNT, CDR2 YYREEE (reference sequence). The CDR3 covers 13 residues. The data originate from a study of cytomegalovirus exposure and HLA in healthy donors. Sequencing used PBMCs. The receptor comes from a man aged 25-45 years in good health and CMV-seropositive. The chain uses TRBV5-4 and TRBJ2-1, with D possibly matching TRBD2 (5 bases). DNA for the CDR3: TGTGCCAGCACCTTAACTAGATCAAATGAGCAGCTCTTC. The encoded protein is CASTLTRSNEQLF.